The rows below give T cell receptor beta chains drawn from one sample of a study of response to subunit inactivated influenza vaccine. A single record per CDR3 protein comes from TCRdb applying MiXCR to the RT-PCR reads. This table has 630,000 or so distinct CDR3 sequences, around 14% appearing once. Specimen: PBMCs from blood, collected about 11 days after vaccination. Every receptor here comes from a man aged 50-60 years who received an inactivated influenza vaccine. Both conserved end residues are part of each CDR3. Each record gives: D gene, clone size, V gene, J gene, CDR3 protein, CDR3 DNA. A D gene is named only where the DNA matches it firmly. Only part of the rows carry a size: once, few, many, or a class if the clone is expanded.

>TRBD1|.|TRBV2|TRBJ2-3
CASRRGPGTDTQYF
TGTGCCAGCAGGAGGGGGCCAGGCACAGATACGCAGTATTTT
>.|few|TRBV28|TRBJ2-7
CASSFLRSPYEQYF
TGTGCCAGCAGTTTCCTCCGAAGCCCCTACGAGCAGTACTTC
>.|few|TRBV11-2|TRBJ1-1
CASSRGSATEAFF
TGTGCCAGCAGTAGGGGGTCGGCCACTGAAGCTTTCTTT
>TRBD2|many|TRBV28|TRBJ2-1
CASTGRELAGNEQFF
TGTGCCAGCACAGGACGGGAACTAGCGGGGAATGAGCAGTTCTTC
>.|few|TRBV2|TRBJ2-7
CASSVTDVYEQYF
TGTGCCAGCAGTGTGACAGACGTATACGAGCAGTACTTC
>TRBD1|few|TRBV9|TRBJ2-2
CASSVGTGENGELFF
TGTGCCAGCAGCGTTGGGACAGGGGAAAACGGGGAGCTGTTTTTT
>TRBD1|.|TRBV28|TRBJ2-5
CASSLPGGLETQYF
TGTGCCAGCAGTTTACCAGGGGGCCTAGAGACCCAGTACTTC
>.|few|TRBV4-2|TRBJ1-2
CASSHPGSGVTGYTF
TGTGCCAGCAGCCATCCAGGGTCAGGGGTTACTGGCTACACCTTC
>.|.|TRBV20-1|TRBJ2-3
CSASSYSSVSDTQYF
TGCAGTGCTAGCTCGTACTCTAGTGTATCAGATACGCAGTATTTT
>TRBD2|.|TRBV14|TRBJ2-7
CASSQVAGTFSYEQYF
TGTGCCAGCAGCCAGGTAGCGGGAACCTTCTCCTACGAGCAGTACTTC
>.|few|TRBV4-1|TRBJ2-3
CASSQAQYVVADTQYF
TGCGCCAGCAGCCAAGCTCAATACGTGGTAGCAGATACGCAGTATTTT
>TRBD2|few|TRBV20-1|TRBJ2-3
CSASPWTSGVSTDTQYF
TGCAGTGCTAGCCCTTGGACTAGCGGGGTTAGCACAGATACGCAGTATTTT
>.|many|TRBV6-1|TRBJ2-2
CASSRALNTGELFF
TGTGCCAGCAGCCGGGCCCTGAACACCGGGGAGCTGTTTTTT
>TRBD1|.|TRBV10-3|TRBJ2-5
CAISESWTGIETQYF
TGTGCCATCAGTGAGTCCTGGACAGGGATAGAGACCCAGTACTTC
>TRBD1|.|TRBV6-1|TRBJ1-6
CASSRDRATYNSPLHF
TGTGCCAGCAGCCGCGACAGGGCCACCTATAATTCACCCCTCCACTTT
>.|many|TRBV20-1|TRBJ2-1
CSATGHSGSYNEQFF
TGCAGTGCAACTGGTCATTCTGGGTCCTACAATGAGCAGTTCTTC
>TRBD1|few|TRBV12-3/TRBV12-4|TRBJ2-3
CASSPRDRVKSTQYF
TGTGCCAGCAGCCCCCGGGACAGGGTCAAAAGCACGCAGTATTTT
>TRBD1|few|TRBV12-3/TRBV12-4|TRBJ2-7
CASGTPGQGTEQYF
TGTGCCAGCGGTACTCCGGGACAGGGTACCGAGCAGTACTTC
>.|few|TRBV30|TRBJ2-2
CAWTGPNTGELFF
TGTGCCTGGACAGGACCGAACACCGGGGAGCTGTTTTTT
>.|.|TRBV3-1|TRBJ2-7
CASSQISGPSYEQYF
TGTGCCAGCAGCCAAATCTCGGGACCTTCCTACGAGCAGTACTTC
>TRBD2|few|TRBV9|TRBJ2-3
CASSALAGLTDTQYF
TGTGCCAGCAGCGCCCTGGCGGGACTAACAGATACGCAGTATTTT
>.|.|TRBV20-1|TRBJ1-1
CSARSGSGVTEAFF
TGCAGTGCTAGGTCAGGGAGCGGTGTCACTGAAGCTTTCTTT
>TRBD2|.|TRBV12-3/TRBV12-4|TRBJ2-2
CASSLGLAGGIGELFF
TGTGCCAGCAGTTTAGGACTAGCGGGAGGGATCGGGGAGCTGTTTTTT
>.|.|TRBV2|TRBJ2-2
CASSEWGGDTGELFF
TGTGCCAGCAGTGAATGGGGAGGAGACACCGGGGAGCTGTTTTTT
>.|.|TRBV29-1|TRBJ1-2
CSVVWQSGYTF
TGCAGCGTTGTGTGGCAGTCTGGCTACACCTTC
>.|.|TRBV7-3|TRBJ2-3
CASSLLGSASTDTQYF
TGTGCCAGCAGCCTACTCGGTAGCGCTAGCACAGATACGCAGTATTTT
>.|.|TRBV28|TRBJ2-4
CASSASLGSRAKNIQYF
TGTGCCAGCAGTGCCTCGCTTGGGTCGAGGGCCAAAAACATTCAGTACTTC
>TRBD2|.|TRBV9|TRBJ2-3
CASSVAAGATDTQYF
TGTGCCAGCAGCGTAGCAGCGGGAGCGACAGATACGCAGTATTTT
>.|.|TRBV20-1|TRBJ2-1
CSATIGNEQFF
TGCAGTGCCACCATAGGCAATGAGCAGTTCTTC
>TRBD2|few|TRBV18|TRBJ2-2
CASSPGLPNTGELFF
TGTGCCAGCTCACCGGGACTACCTAACACCGGGGAGCTGTTTTTT
>.|few|TRBV6-2/TRBV6-3|TRBJ2-4
CASSYLAGKLKNIQYF
TGTGCCAGCAGTTACCTGGCGGGGAAACTCAAAAACATTCAGTACTTC
>TRBD1|few|TRBV12-3/TRBV12-4|TRBJ2-7
CASSTNGQAEQYF
TGTGCCAGCAGTACCAATGGACAGGCCGAGCAGTACTTC
>TRBD1|few|TRBV7-2|TRBJ1-6
CASSLVGDRVNSPLHF
TGTGCCAGCAGCTTAGTTGGGGACAGGGTTAATTCACCCCTCCACTTT
>.|.|TRBV4-3|TRBJ1-5
CASSQDFTYQPQHF
TGCGCCAGCAGCCAAGATTTCACATATCAGCCCCAGCATTTT
>TRBD2|.|TRBV5-1|TRBJ2-3
CASSLPSGTDTQYF
TGCGCCAGCAGCTTACCTAGCGGAACAGATACGCAGTATTTT
>.|few|TRBV6-2/TRBV6-3|TRBJ2-7
CASNNEGYEQYF
TGTGCCAGCAATAATGAGGGCTACGAGCAGTACTTC